The text below deals with one T cell receptor beta chain. The authors' processing: By means of reference gene primer amplification, nucleated cell counts were estimated. The assay was immunoSEQ multiplex PCR, and TCRdb's table has in-frame clones only and misses some. For V, J and clone size, that table is used; D and trimming come from the DNA. Of some 120,000 clones in the sample, more than 90% are singletons; the top ten hold about 3.5%. Germline V gene data show CDR1 as SGHAT and CDR2 as FQNNGV. The CDR3 sequence is 15 residues long. The V gene lost 0 bases and the J gene lost 1 base, with 9 bases spanning the gap. The data were obtained in a study of blood T cell repertoires in COVID-19. Across the whole study: Collection of acute and convalescent COVID-19 samples took place in the United States, Italy and Spain. Sources were T cells, B-cell-depleted T cells, or PBMCs; the material itself was cDNA or gDNA.

The sequenced material came from peripheral blood. The chain has TRBV11-2 and TRBJ1-1; D remains unclear. This TCR came from a man aged 45-60 years with active COVID-19. The CDR3, as DNA: TGTGCCAGCAGCTTAGAACGGGGTAAGAACACTGAAGCTTTCTTT. It translates to CASSLERGKNTEAFF.